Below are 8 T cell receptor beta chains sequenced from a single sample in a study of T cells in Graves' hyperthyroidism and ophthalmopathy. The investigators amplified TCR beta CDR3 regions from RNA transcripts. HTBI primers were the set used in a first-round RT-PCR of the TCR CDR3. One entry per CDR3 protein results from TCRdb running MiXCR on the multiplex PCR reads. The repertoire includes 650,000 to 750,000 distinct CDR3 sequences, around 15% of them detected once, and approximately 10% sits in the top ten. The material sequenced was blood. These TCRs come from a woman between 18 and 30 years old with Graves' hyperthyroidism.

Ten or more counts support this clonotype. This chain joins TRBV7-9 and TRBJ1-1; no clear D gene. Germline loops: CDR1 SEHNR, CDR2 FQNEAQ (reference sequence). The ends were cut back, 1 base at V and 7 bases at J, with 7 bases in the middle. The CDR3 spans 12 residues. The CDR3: CASSLVTVEAFF. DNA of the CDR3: TGTGCCAGCAGCTTAGTGACGGTTGAAGCTTTCTTT.

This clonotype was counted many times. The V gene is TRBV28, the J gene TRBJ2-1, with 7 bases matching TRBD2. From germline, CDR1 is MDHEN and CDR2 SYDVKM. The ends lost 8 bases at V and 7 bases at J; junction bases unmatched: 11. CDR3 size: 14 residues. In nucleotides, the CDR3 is TGTGCCAGCTTTGGCGGGAGTTTGGGAAATGAGCAGTTCTTC. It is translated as CASFGGSLGNEQFF.

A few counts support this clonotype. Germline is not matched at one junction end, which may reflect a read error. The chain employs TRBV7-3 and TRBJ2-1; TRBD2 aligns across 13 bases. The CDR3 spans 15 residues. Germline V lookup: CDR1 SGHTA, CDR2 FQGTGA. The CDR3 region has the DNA TGTGCCAGCAGCCCGGGACTAGCGGGGATCAATGAGCAGCTCTTC. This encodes CASSPGLAGINEQLF. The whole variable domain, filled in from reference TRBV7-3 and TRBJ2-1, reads GAGVSQTPSNKVTEKGKYVELRCDPISGHTALYWYRQSLGQGPEFLIYFQGTGAADDSGLPNDRFFAVRPEGSVSTLKIQRTERGDSAVYLCASSPGLAGINEQLFGPGTRLTVL.

The CDR3 sequence: CASRTQNTEAFF. DNA of the CDR3: TGCGCCAGCAGAACCCAGAACACTGAAGCTTTCTTT. The genes are TRBV5-1 and TRBJ1-1; no clear D. Trimming cost V 5 bases and J 1 base, with 6 bases left between them. The CDR3 runs to 12 residues. Germline loops: CDR1 SGHRS, CDR2 YFSETQ. Full variable domain (missing parts from reference TRBV5-1 and TRBJ1-1): KAGVTQTPRYLIKTRGQQVTLSCSPISGHRSVSWYQQTPGQGLQFLFEYFSETQRNKGNFPGRFSGRQFSNSRSEMNVSTLELGDSALYLCASRTQNTEAFFGQGTRLTVV.

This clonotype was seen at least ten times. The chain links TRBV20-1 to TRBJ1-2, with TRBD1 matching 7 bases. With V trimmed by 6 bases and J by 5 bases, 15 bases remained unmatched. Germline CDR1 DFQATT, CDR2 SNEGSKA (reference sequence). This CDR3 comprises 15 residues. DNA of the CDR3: TGCAGTGCGAAAGGACAGGCGCATCGACCTTATGGCTACACCTTC. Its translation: CSAKGQAHRPYGYTF.

The CDR3 protein is CAISAQVGSGNQPQHF. DNA for the CDR3: TGTGCCATCAGTGCACAGGTCGGGAGTGGCAATCAGCCCCAGCATTTT. V and J are TRBV10-3 and TRBJ1-5, with D maybe TRBD1 (5 bases). V lost 4 bases and J lost 2, with 15 bases in between. The CDR3 contains 16 residues. CDR1 is ENHRY and CDR2 is SYGVKD in the germline V gene.

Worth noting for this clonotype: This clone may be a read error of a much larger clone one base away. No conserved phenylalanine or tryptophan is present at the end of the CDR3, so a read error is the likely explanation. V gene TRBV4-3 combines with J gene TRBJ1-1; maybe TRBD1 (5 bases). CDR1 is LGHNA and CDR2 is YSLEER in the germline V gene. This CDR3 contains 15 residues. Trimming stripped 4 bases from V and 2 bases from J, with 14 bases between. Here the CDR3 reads CASSRGDATNTEAFS. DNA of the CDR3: TGCGCCAGCAGCCGTGGGGACGCGACTAACACTGAAGCTTTCTCT.

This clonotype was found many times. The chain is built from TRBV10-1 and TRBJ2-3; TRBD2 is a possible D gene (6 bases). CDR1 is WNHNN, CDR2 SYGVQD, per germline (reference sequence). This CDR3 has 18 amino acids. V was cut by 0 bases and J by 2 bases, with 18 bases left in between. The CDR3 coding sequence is TGCGCCAGCAGTGAGTCGATTTTTAGTCTAGCGCACACAGATACGCAGTATTTT. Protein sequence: CASSESIFSLAHTDTQYF.